This T cell receptor (beta chain) was identified during a study of cytomegalovirus exposure and HLA in healthy donors. Study context: HLA-typed donors were the source of approximately 88 million unique TCRs, which an early data release held.

Study results and caveats: The study assumed roughly uniform donor sequencing depth for presence/absence analyses.

V was clipped by 7 bases and J by 3 bases, with 7 bases between them. The CDR3 totals 10 residues. CDR1 is SQVTM, CDR2 ANQGSEA, per germline. A multiplex PCR was run with 60 Vbeta primers and 13 Jbeta primers. The repertoire was sequenced with immunoSEQ multiplex PCR; TCRdb's copy has only in-frame clones and lacks some. There are about 130,000 clones in the sample; approximately 17% occur only once, and 2.9% lies in the top ten. To note about this clone: The antigen is unknown.

The chain uses TRBV29-1 and TRBJ2-7, with D uncertain. The sequenced material came from PBMCs. This clonotype was sampled from a female donor in good health and CMV-seropositive. The DNA for the CDR3 is TGCAGCGCATTGTTCTACGAGCAGTACTTC. Protein sequence: CSALFYEQYF.